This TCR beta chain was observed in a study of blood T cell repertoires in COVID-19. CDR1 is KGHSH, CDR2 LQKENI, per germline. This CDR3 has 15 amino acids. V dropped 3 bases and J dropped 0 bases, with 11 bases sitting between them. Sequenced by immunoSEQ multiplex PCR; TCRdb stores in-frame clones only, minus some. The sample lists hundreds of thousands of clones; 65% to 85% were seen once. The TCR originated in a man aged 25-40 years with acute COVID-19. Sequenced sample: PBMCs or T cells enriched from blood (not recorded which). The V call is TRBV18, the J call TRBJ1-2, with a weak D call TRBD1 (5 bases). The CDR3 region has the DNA TGTGCCAGCTCACCCCAGGGTATTACTAACTATGGCTACACCTTC. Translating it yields CASSPQGITNYGYTF.